What follows describes a single T cell receptor beta chain. What it binds is unknown. These data originate in a study of T cell therapy after organ transplantation. Clones were sequenced by immunoSEQ multiplex PCR, and TCRdb holds only the in-frame ones, with some missing. The sample carries approximately 52,000 clones, about 95% recorded once. Between the trimmed V and J ends, which lost 10 bases and 1 base, there was a span of 16 bases. This CDR3 contains 14 residues. Germline V CDR1 and CDR2: LNHDA, SQIVND (reference sequence). This TCR was recovered from a human patient who had received a solid organ transplant and had CMV disease. The gene calls are TRBV19 and TRBJ1-1, with a weak D call TRBD1 (6 bases). The source was CD8+ T cells from blood, collected before autologous CMV-specific T cell therapy. DNA for the CDR3: TGTGCCACCTTGGAGGGGGTCGAGAACACTGAAGCTTTCTTT. This gives the protein CATLEGVENTEAFF.